Each of the 4 T cell receptor beta chains below was sequenced from the same sample in a study of cytomegalovirus exposure and HLA in healthy donors. Clones were sequenced by immunoSEQ multiplex PCR, and TCRdb holds only the in-frame ones, with some missing. The sample shows approximately 270,000 clones, roughly 90% of them seen only once. Sequenced: PBMCs. The receptors here all came from a man in his late teens or twenties in good health and CMV-seropositive.

The chain uses TRBV2 and TRBJ2-1, with D maybe TRBD2 (5 bases). Germline CDR1 and CDR2: SNHLY and FYNNEI. The CDR3 extends over 14 amino acids. Trimming removed 7 bases from V and 0 bases from J, with 10 bases in between. The CDR3 is CASTDRGSYNEQFF. CDR3 coding DNA: TGTGCCAGCACCGACCGGGGCTCCTACAATGAGCAGTTCTTC.

Only one count was recorded for this clone. The V call is TRBV6-6, the J call TRBJ2-5; tentatively, D is TRBD2 (5 bases). The CDR3 extends over 13 amino acids. Germline lookup yields CDR1 MNHNY and CDR2 SVGAGI (reference sequence). V lost 8 bases and J 4 bases, leaving 14 bases between the germline ends. The CDR3 DNA sequence: TGTGCCAGCGTGACCCCCCGGGGAGAGACCCAGTACTTC. Translating it yields CASVTPRGETQYF.

This chain links TRBV6-6 with TRBJ2-2; D is possibly TRBD1 (6 bases). V was trimmed by 4 bases and J by 6 bases, leaving 18 bases between them. Germline-derived CDR1 and CDR2 are MNHNY and SVGAGI (reference sequence). CDR3 length: 16 amino acids. For the CDR3, the DNA is TGTGCCAGCAGTTCCCCGGGACATCGGTCGGCCGGGGAGCTGTTTTTT. Protein sequence: CASSSPGHRSAGELFF.

In this sample, this clone turned up once. The chain's CDR3 is CASSPTRGGSEQFF. Here the CDR3 DNA reads TGTGCCAGCAGTCCAACTAGGGGGGGGAGTGAGCAGTTCTTC. The chain uses TRBV27 and TRBJ2-1; a possible D gene is TRBD2 (7 bases). The CDR3 consists of 14 residues. The V gene's germline CDR1 is MNHEY and CDR2 SMNVEV (reference sequence). V dropped 5 bases and J dropped 9 bases, with 17 bases sitting between them.